This TCR beta chain was sequenced for a study of T cell repertoires in cytomegalovirus infection (dated by TCRdb to the late 2010s). A note on the overall study: Donor HLA type was relevant to the analysis, because carriage of CMV infection together with the matching HLA type was indicated by public TCR beta signatures. What the study reported, not specific to this receptor: Carriers of CMV infection plus the relevant HLA type were discriminated by the cumulative frequency of public TCR beta family members in the study cohort and in an independent 352-donor cohort. The ex vivo response was dominated by HLA-C-restricted CMV-specific TCR beta clonotypes, which also provided the single most frequent clonotype in two of eight donors.

Remarks on this clonotype: It has no known antigen specificity. No per-base quality is available; no much larger clone lies one base away.

The CDR3 covers 15 residues, taking in both the cysteine and the phenylalanine. Of all the DNA, just the CDR3 is kept, 45 bases in frame from base 1. CDR1 and CDR2 are read off the germline V gene as SGHRS and YFSETQ. Trimming takes 0 bases off V and 6 bases off J; junction bases not matched to a gene: 7. Instrument used: Illumina HiSeq 1500. TCRdb handled the public reads itself, with Q25 trimming in fastp and clone calling in MiXCR, and kept productive beta chains. One record per CDR3 amino acid sequence lists the most common genes and DNA. Across this sample there are 200,000 to 300,000 distinct CDR3 sequences, with 9.1% seen only once. The ten largest clones take up about 14% of the sample.

The clonotype originates from a human donor in good health (CMV status not recorded). Some clones in this sample may be carry-over from other donors' samples. The sequence links TRBV5-1 to TRBJ1-1; the junction holds 8 bases that match TRBD1. Sequenced input: PBMCs. The CDR3 has the sequence CASSLGTGSRAEAFF. Read as DNA, the sequence is TGCGCCAGCAGCTTGGGGACAGGGTCACGGGCTGAAGCTTTCTTT.